This T cell receptor (beta chain) appears in the sequencing data of a study of CD8 T cells in ankylosing spondylitis. This clonotype has only a few counts. Per the germline V gene, CDR1 is SGHRS and CDR2 is YFSETQ. The CDR3 has 13 amino acids. V was clipped by 2 bases and J by 8 bases, with 11 bases between them. TCRdb re-derived calls from the 5' RACE reads in MiXCR, one entry per CDR3 protein. The sample consists of 250,000 to 400,000 distinct CDR3 sequences, under 14% of them appearing once. This chain uses TRBV5-1 with TRBJ2-1, with D unclear. Specimen: blood, either unsorted or a sorted T cell fraction (not recorded which). This TCR was sampled from a female donor with ankylosing spondylitis or in good health (not recorded which). This CDR3 reads CASSFDINDEQFF. CDR3 nucleotides: TGCGCCAGCAGCTTTGACATCAATGATGAGCAGTTCTTC.